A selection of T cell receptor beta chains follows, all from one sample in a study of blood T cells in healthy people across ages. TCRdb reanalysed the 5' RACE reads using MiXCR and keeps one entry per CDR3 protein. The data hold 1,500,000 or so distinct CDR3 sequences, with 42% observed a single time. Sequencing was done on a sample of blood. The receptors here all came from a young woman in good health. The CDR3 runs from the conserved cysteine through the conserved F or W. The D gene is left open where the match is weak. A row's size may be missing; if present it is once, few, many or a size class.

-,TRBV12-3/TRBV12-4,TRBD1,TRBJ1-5,TGTGCCAGCAGTACCGACAGGGGCAATCAGCCCCAGCATTTT,CASSTDRGNQPQHF
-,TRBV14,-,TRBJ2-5,TGTGCCAGCAGCCTAGGGGGGACAGCCTACCAAGAGACCCAGTACTTC,CASSLGGTAYQETQYF
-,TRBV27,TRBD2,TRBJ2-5,TGTGCCAGCAGTCAAACCGGGACTAGCGTCAATGAGCAGTACTTC,CASSQTGTSVNEQYF
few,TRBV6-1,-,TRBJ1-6,TGTGCCAGCTCGGTTTATAATTCACCCCTCCACTTT,CASSVYNSPLHF
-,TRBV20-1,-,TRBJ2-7,TGCAGTGCTATGAGACACAACTACGAGCAGAACTTC,CSAMRHNYEQNF
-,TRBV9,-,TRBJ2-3,TGTGCCAGCAGCGTATCCACTGGCACAGATACGCAGTATTTT,CASSVSTGTDTQYF
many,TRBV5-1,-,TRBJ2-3,TGCGCCAGCAGCGATCCACAGGGTTCAGATACGCAGTATTTT,CASSDPQGSDTQYF
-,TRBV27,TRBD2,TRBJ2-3,TGTGCCAGCGGTAACATAGCGGGGGGAACCACAGATACGCAGTATTTT,CASGNIAGGTTDTQYF
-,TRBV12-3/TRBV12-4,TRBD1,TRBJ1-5,TGTGCCAGCAGTATATCCAACAGGGGTCCACCTCAGCCCCAGCATTTT,CASSISNRGPPQPQHF
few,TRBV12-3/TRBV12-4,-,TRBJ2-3,TGTGCCAGCATAGGTCCCACAGATACGCAGTATTTT,CASIGPTDTQYF
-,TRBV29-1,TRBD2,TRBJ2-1,TGCATCGTTGAAGAAGGGACTAGCGGACAAAATGAGCAGTTCTTC,CIVEEGTSGQNEQFF
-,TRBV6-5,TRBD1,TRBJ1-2,TGTGCCAGCAGTTACGGGACAGGATTTAACTATGGCTACACCTTC,CASSYGTGFNYGYTF
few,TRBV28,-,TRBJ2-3,TGTGCCAGCAGGGAAAGGATTAGGCGGCGCGGCACAGATACGCAGTATTTT,CASRERIRRRGTDTQYF
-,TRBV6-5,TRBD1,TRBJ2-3,TGTGCCAGCAGCCCCCGTGGGGACAGGGCAGTAGATACACAGTATTTT,CASSPRGDRAVDTQYF
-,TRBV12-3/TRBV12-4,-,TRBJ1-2,TGTGCCAGCAAACGAACGGGGGTGGGGATCTCTGGCTACACCTTC,CASKRTGVGISGYTF
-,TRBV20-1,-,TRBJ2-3,TGCAGTGCTAGAGATACCCGGGCCGCAGATACGCAGTATTTT,CSARDTRAADTQYF
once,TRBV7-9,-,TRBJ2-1,TGTGCCAGCAGCTGGTGGAGCAATGAGCAGTTCTTC,CASSWWSNEQFF
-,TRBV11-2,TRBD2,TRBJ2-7,TGTGCCAGCAGCTTAGGTGTGGCGGGGGGATACGAGCAGTACTTC,CASSLGVAGGYEQYF
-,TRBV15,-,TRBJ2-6,TGTGCCACCAGCCCTTCGAAGGTTTCTGGGGCCAACGTCCTGACTTTC,CATSPSKVSGANVLTF
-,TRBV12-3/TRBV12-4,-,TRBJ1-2,TGTGCCAGCAGTAATCACTATGGCTACACCTTC,CASSNHYGYTF
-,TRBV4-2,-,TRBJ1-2,TGTGCCAGCCGAACCCTAGACTTTGGGAAGGTCGGCTACACCTTC,CASRTLDFGKVGYTF
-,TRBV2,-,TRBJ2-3,TGTGCCAGCAGTGACGGGAACCGTGCAGATACGCAGTATTTT,CASSDGNRADTQYF
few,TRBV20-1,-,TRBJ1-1,TGCAGTGCTAGACACACTGAAGCTTTCTTT,CSARHTEAFF
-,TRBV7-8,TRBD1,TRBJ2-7,TGTGCCAGCAGCTCCGGACAGGCCTCGGGCTTCTACGAGCAGTACTTC,CASSSGQASGFYEQYF
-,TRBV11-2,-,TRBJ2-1,TGTGCCAGCAGTCAGCAGAGAGCGCACAATGAGCAGTTCTTC,CASSQQRAHNEQFF
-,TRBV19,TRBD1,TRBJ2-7,TGTGCCAGTAGTTCAAGACAGGGAAGATTCTACGAGCAGTACTTC,CASSSRQGRFYEQYF
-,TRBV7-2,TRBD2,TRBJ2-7,TGTGCCAGCAGTTCCCAGGGACTAGCGGGAGTCGAGCAGTACTTC,CASSSQGLAGVEQYF
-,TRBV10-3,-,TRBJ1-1,TGTGCCATCAGTGAGTCATTCCAGACTGAAGCTTTCTTT,CAISESFQTEAFF
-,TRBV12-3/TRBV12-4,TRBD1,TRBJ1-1,TGTGCCAGCACATTCGTAGGGGGCATCACTGAAGCTTTCTTT,CASTFVGGITEAFF
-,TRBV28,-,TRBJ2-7,TGTGCCAGCAGTTTATCGTTCGACTCCTACGAGCAGTACTTC,CASSLSFDSYEQYF
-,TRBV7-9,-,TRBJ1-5,TGTGCCAGCGGTGGGAATGCTGGTCAGCCCCAGCATTTT,CASGGNAGQPQHF
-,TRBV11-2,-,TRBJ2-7,TGTGCCAGCAGCGAGCGACCGGGCGAGCAGTACTTC,CASSERPGEQYF
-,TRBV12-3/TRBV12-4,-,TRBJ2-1,TGTGCCAGCAGGGCCGGTGGGTCCGGCTACAATGAGCAGTTCTTC,CASRAGGSGYNEQFF
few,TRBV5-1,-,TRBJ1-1,TGCGCCAGCAGCTTCTTAGGGATGAACACTGAAGCTTTCTTT,CASSFLGMNTEAFF
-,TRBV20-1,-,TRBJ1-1,TGCAGTGCTAGAGAAAATCGGGGGTTCGCTTTCTTT,CSARENRGFAFF
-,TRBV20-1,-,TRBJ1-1,TGCAGTGCTTGGAAGCTTGGTAACACTGAAGCTTTCTTT,CSAWKLGNTEAFF
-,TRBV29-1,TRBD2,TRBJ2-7,TGCAGCGGCACAAGCCGGGGGGGCTACGAGCAGTACTTC,CSGTSRGGYEQYF
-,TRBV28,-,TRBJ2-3,TGTGCCAGCAGTTTACAGCTGCGGAGCACGGACAGATACGCGTATTTT,CASSLQLRSTDRYAYF
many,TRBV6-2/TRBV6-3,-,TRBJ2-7,TGTGCCAGCAGTTACGCCCGGGGGACCTACGAGCAGTACTTC,CASSYARGTYEQYF
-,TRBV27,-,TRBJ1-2,TGTGCCAGCAGTTTGGAGAGCGGGACGGCGGACTATGGCTACACCTTC,CASSLESGTADYGYTF
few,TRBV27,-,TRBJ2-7,TGTGCCAGCCGCCCGGGACTTGACTACGAGCAGTACTTC,CASRPGLDYEQYF
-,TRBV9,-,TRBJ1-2,TGTGCCAGCAGCGCACAGGGTGTCCCTAACTATGGCTACACCTTC,CASSAQGVPNYGYTF